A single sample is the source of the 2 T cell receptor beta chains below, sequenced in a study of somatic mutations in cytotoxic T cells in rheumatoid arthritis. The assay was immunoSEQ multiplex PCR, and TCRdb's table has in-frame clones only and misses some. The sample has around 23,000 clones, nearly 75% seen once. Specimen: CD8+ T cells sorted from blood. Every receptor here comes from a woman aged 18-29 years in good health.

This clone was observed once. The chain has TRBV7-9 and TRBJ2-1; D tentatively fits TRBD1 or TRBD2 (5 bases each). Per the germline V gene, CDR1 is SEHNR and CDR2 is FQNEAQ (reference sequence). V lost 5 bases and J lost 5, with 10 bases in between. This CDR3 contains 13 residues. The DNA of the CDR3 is TGTGCCAGCAGCATGGGACCGGACAATGAGCAGTTCTTC. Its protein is CASSMGPDNEQFF.

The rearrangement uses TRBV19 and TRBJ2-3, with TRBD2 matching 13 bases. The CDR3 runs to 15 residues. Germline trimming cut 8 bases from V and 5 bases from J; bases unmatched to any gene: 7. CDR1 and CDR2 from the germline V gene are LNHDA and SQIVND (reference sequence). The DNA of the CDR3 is TGTGCCAGTTCTCAGGGGACTAGCGGGAAAGATACGCAGTATTTT. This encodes CASSQGTSGKDTQYF.